The clone carrying this T cell receptor (beta chain) was detected many times. The junction shows a germline mismatch at one end, possibly a read error. This sample is part of a study of cytomegalovirus exposure and HLA in healthy donors. Study as a whole: In a previous analysis, approximately 110 million unique TCR beta sequences were found from about 190 million T cells.

This CDR3 has 13 amino acids. From germline, CDR1 is SGHVS and CDR2 FNYEAQ. Donors showed nominal health when sampled, although they likely had unrecorded immune exposures. Vbeta (60) and Jbeta (13) primers were used in the PCR. This table comes from immunoSEQ multiplex PCR, and its TCRdb copy is limited to in-frame clones, with some not included. This sample has some 150,000 clones, with 82% found just once. Material for sequencing was PBMCs. The chain employs TRBV7-6 and TRBJ1-2; TRBD1 matches 9 bases. The sequence was collected from a man in his fifties in good health and CMV-seropositive. The CDR3 DNA reads TGTGCCAGCAGCCCAGGACAGGGGAGAGGCCCTTACTTC. This encodes CASSPGQGRGPYF. Full variable domain (remainder filled in from reference TRBV7-6 and TRBJ1-2): GAGVSQSPRYKVTKRGQDVALRCDPISGHVSLYWYRQALGQGPEFLTYFNYEAQQDKSGLPNDRFSAERPEGSISTLTIQRTEQRDSAMYRCASSPGQGRGPYFGSGTRLTVV.